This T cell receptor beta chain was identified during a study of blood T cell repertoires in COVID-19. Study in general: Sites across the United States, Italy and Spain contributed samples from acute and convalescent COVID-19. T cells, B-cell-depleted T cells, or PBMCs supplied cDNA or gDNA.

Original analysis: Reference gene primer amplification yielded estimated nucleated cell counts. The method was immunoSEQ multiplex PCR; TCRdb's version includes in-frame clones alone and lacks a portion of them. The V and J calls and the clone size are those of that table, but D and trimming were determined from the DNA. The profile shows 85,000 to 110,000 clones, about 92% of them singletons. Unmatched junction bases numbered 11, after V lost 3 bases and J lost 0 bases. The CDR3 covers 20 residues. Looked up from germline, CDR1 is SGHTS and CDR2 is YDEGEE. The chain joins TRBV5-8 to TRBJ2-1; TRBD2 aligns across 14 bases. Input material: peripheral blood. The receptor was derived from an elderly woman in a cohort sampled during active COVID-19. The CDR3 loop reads CASSSGLAGGLNPSYNEQFF. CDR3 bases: TGTGCCAGCAGCTCAGGACTAGCGGGGGGCCTTAACCCCTCCTACAATGAGCAGTTCTTC.